The 10 T cell receptor beta chains presented below share a single source sample, sequenced in a study of T cell responses to AZD1222 COVID-19 vaccine. Clones were sequenced by immunoSEQ multiplex PCR, and TCRdb holds only the in-frame ones, with some missing. The table lists approximately 98,000 clones, 86% of them singletons, with 3% to 3.5% in the top ten. Sequenced here: peripheral blood, sampled on day 0 of AZD1222 vaccination. The receptors derive from an adult in good health.

The table lists this clone with a count of one. This chain connects TRBV6-2 or TRBV6-3 to TRBJ1-6, with TRBD1 matching over 10 bases. V lost 4 bases to trimming and J lost 7 bases; unmatched junction nucleotides: 1. The CDR3 is made up of 14 amino acids. Per germline, CDR1 MNHEY and CDR2 SVGEGT. CDR3 in DNA: TGTGCCAGCAGTTGGGACAGGGGCAATTCACCCCTCCACTTT. Translation: CASSWDRGNSPLHF.

The chain couples TRBV20-1 to TRBJ2-7, with D uncertain. V shed 6 bases and J shed 5 bases, with 11 bases lying between them. Germline V gives CDR1 DFQATT, CDR2 SNEGSKA (reference sequence). This CDR3 spans 11 amino acids. The CDR3 here is CSAVVGNEQYF. The CDR3 region has the DNA TGCAGTGCAGTGGTGGGCAACGAGCAGTACTTC.

This clone was detected once. This chain uses TRBV20-1 with TRBJ1-5; D is uncertain. V dropped 6 bases and J dropped 5 bases, with 8 bases sitting between them. Per the germline V gene, CDR1 is DFQATT and CDR2 is SNEGSKA (reference sequence). The CDR3 covers 11 residues. CDR3 in DNA: TGCAGTGCGGCGAGAGATCAGCCCCAGCATTTT. It specifies CSAARDQPQHF.

The chain recombines TRBV3-1 (or the pseudogene TRBV3-2) with TRBJ2-2; D is possibly TRBD2 (7 bases). This CDR3 has 18 residues. The germline V gene encodes CDR1 LGHDT and CDR2 YNNKEL (reference sequence). V was trimmed by 0 bases and J by 3 bases, leaving 17 bases between them. The CDR3 sequence: CASSQDVGAGAYTGELFF. CDR3 bases: TGTGCCAGCAGCCAAGATGTAGGGGCGGGGGCTTACACCGGGGAGCTGTTTTTT.

This chain joins TRBV19 and TRBJ1-4, with D possibly matching TRBD1 (5 bases). CDR1 LNHDA and CDR2 SQIVND come from the germline V gene (reference sequence). The CDR3 has 16 amino acids. Between the trimmed V and J ends, which lost 4 bases and 8 bases, there was a span of 20 bases. The CDR3 nucleotides are TGTGCCAGTAGTACCCTTCCCGGCAGGGACGGGGAAAAACTGTTTTTT. It yields the protein CASSTLPGRDGEKLFF.

The CDR3 spells CASSFGNPGTEAFF. The CDR3 DNA reads TGTGCCAGCAGCTTCGGCAACCCCGGCACTGAAGCTTTCTTT. The rearrangement links TRBV7-3 to TRBJ1-1; D not resolved. Trimming stripped 3 bases from V and 4 bases from J, with 12 bases between. From germline, CDR1 is SGHTA and CDR2 FQGTGA. The CDR3 length is 14 residues. Variable domain in full (rest from reference TRBV7-3 and TRBJ1-1): GAGVSQTPSNKVTEKGKYVELRCDPISGHTALYWYRQSLGQGPEFLIYFQGTGAADDSGLPNDRFFAVRPEGSVSTLKIQRTERGDSAVYLCASSFGNPGTEAFFGQGTRLTVV.

The chain combines TRBV7-8 with TRBJ2-6; 11 bases are a match to TRBD1. The trim removed 4 bases at V and 1 base at J, leaving 6 bases unmatched. The CDR3 is made up of 18 amino acids. The germline V gene encodes CDR1 SGHVS and CDR2 FQNEAQ. In DNA form, the CDR3 reads TGTGCCAGCAGCTCTCGGACAGGGGGCTCGTCTGGGGCCAACGTCCTGACTTTC. This sequence encodes CASSSRTGGSSGANVLTF. The full variable domain, rest sourced from reference TRBV7-8 and TRBJ2-6, is GAGVSQSPRYKVAKRGQDVALRCDPISGHVSLFWYQQALGQGPEFLTYFQNEAQLDKSGLPSDRFFAERPEGSVSTLKIQRTQQEDSAVYLCASSSRTGGSSGANVLTFGAGSRLTVL.

The CDR3 DNA reads TGTGCCAGCAGCTTATCGATAGTGGGGGAGACCCAGTACTTC. Its translation: CASSLSIVGETQYF. The chain has TRBV13 and TRBJ2-5; unclear D gene. CDR3 length equals 14 residues. V was cut by 2 bases and J by 5 bases, with 12 bases left in between. Germline CDR1 and CDR2: PRHDT and FYEKMQ (reference sequence).

The chain couples TRBV6-5 to TRBJ1-2; 7 bases fit TRBD1. The germline V gene has CDR1 MNHEY and CDR2 SVGAGI. The CDR3 extends over 13 amino acids. The J segment lost 6 bases and the V segment lost 5 bases, leaving 6 bases of the junction unmatched. CDR3 nucleotide sequence: TGTGCCAGCAGTATTACAGGGGAAAATGGCTACACCTTC. Its translation is CASSITGENGYTF.

This clone showed up just once. The chain joins TRBV10-3 to TRBJ2-7; 11 bases agree with TRBD1. J was trimmed by 6 bases and V by 3 bases; bases with no gene match: 10. CDR1 ENHRY and CDR2 SYGVKD come from the germline V gene. The CDR3 is made up of 16 amino acids. In DNA, the CDR3 is TGTGCCATCAGTGACCCCGGAAGGACAGGGGGCGGCGAGCAGTACTTC. Amino acids: CAISDPGRTGGGEQYF.